This record covers a single T cell receptor (beta chain). As yet, its antigen is unknown. CDR3 length: 12 residues. V dropped 5 bases and J dropped 3; count of bases not matched to a gene: 3. The V gene's germline CDR1 is GTSNPN and CDR2 SVGIG (reference sequence). The record originates from a study of T cells after yellow fever vaccination. The 5'RACE template-switching step produced TCR cDNA and added a universal primer site and UMIs. TCRdb called the 5' RACE reads again in MiXCR, with one record for every CDR3 protein. The sample shows 200,000 to 300,000 distinct CDR3 sequences, 10% to 15% of them seen only once. General observations from the study: Bulk-population clonotypes that are abundant could appear as contaminants in FACS-sorted repertoires. Although the secondary response was weaker, it peaked faster, at day 5 versus 15.

V gene TRBV30 combines with J gene TRBJ2-7, with 8 bases fitting TRBD1. The TCR sequence derives from a man aged 25-45 years who received the YFV17D yellow fever vaccine. The sequencing here drew on CD4+ T cells sorted from PBMCs, taken 45 days after the yellow fever booster vaccination. The CDR3 spells CAWDRGYYEQYF. Written as DNA, the CDR3 is TGTGCCTGGGACAGGGGATACTACGAGCAGTACTTC.